These 15 T cell receptor beta chains were all obtained from the same sample, sequenced in a study of blood T cell repertoires in COVID-19. Libraries were prepared by immunoSEQ multiplex PCR; TCRdb keeps only in-frame clonotypes and omits some of them. This table holds about 220,000 clones, roughly 83% found once. Specimen: PBMCs or T cells enriched from blood (not recorded which). The source of these receptors is a woman in her forties with acute COVID-19.

V and J are TRBV29-1 and TRBJ1-2; D perhaps matches TRBD1 (6 bases). The CDR3 contains 15 residues. Between the trimmed V and J ends, which lost 0 bases and 5 bases, there was a span of 16 bases. Per the germline V gene, CDR1 is SQVTM and CDR2 is ANQGSEA. CDR3 in amino acids: CSVEDRAGERYGYTF. The CDR3 DNA reads as TGCAGCGTTGAAGATCGGGCAGGGGAGAGGTATGGCTACACCTTC.

The chain joins TRBV19 to TRBJ1-1, with D perhaps matching TRBD1 (6 bases). Trimming pared 5 bases from V and 8 bases from J, leaving 12 bases between. The CDR3 sequence is 12 residues long. Germline CDR1 is LNHDA and CDR2 is SQIVND (reference sequence). The CDR3 reads CASSDGTTEAFF. The CDR3 coding sequence is TGTGCCAGTAGTGACGGGACAACGGAAGCTTTCTTT.

The CDR3 region has the DNA TGCGCCAGCAGCTTGACGTGGGGACAGGAGTACGATACGCAGTATTTT. Protein: CASSLTWGQEYDTQYF. The chain is built from TRBV5-1 and TRBJ2-3, with 8 bases that match TRBD1. The CDR3 consists of 16 residues. The ends lost 1 base at V and 6 bases at J; junction bases unmatched: 10. The germline CDR1 and CDR2 sequences are SGHRS and YFSETQ.

This clone has more than one count but fewer than ten. This chain uses TRBV10-1 with TRBJ1-2, with TRBD1 matching 9 bases. The CDR3 contains 15 residues. V dropped 2 bases and J dropped 8; count of bases not matched to a gene: 9. The germline gives CDR1 WNHNN, CDR2 SYGVQD (reference sequence). Here the CDR3 reads CASSEQGQGGRGYTF. In DNA form, the CDR3 reads TGCGCCAGCAGTGAGCAGGGACAGGGAGGGAGAGGCTACACCTTC.

J is TRBJ1-5 and V is TRBV4-1; no firm D call. The V and J ends lost 0 bases and 9 bases respectively, with 9 bases between them. The CDR3 extends over 13 amino acids. CDR1 MGHRA and CDR2 YSYEKL come from the germline V gene. The DNA of the CDR3 is TGCGCCAGCAGCCAAGATGAGATGCGGCCCCAGCATTTT. Amino acids: CASSQDEMRPQHF.

The chain links TRBV11-2 to TRBJ2-1, with 13 bases lining up with TRBD2. V was pared by 8 bases and J by 8 bases, with 6 bases of the junction left unmatched. CDR1 SGHAT and CDR2 FQNNGV come from the germline V gene. This CDR3 contains 14 residues. CDR3 in DNA: TGTGCCAGCTTCGGACTAGCGGGGGAACATGAGCAGTTCTTC. Protein product: CASFGLAGEHEQFF.

V usage is TRBV5-1 and J usage is TRBJ2-1, with TRBD2 identical over 11 bases. V lost 0 bases to trimming and J lost 8 bases; unmatched junction nucleotides: 4. The CDR3 has 15 residues. Germline V CDR1 and CDR2: SGHRS, YFSETQ. This chain's CDR3 is CASSLGLAGGDEQFF. CDR3 DNA: TGCGCCAGCAGCTTGGGGCTAGCGGGGGGAGATGAGCAGTTCTTC.

This clone was recorded many times. V and J are TRBV7-2 and TRBJ2-7; D ambiguous. CDR1 is SGHTA and CDR2 is FQGNSA in the germline V gene. The CDR3 is made up of 14 amino acids. Trimming cost V 1 base and J 5 bases, with 12 bases left between them. The CDR3 DNA reads as TGTGCCAGCAGCTTAGGGCCCAGCGCCAACGAGCAGTACTTC. It translates to CASSLGPSANEQYF.

The chain carries TRBV7-9 and TRBJ1-2; D is uncertain. V gave up 1 base and J gave up 7 bases, with 10 bases separating them. Germline V lookup: CDR1 SEHNR, CDR2 FQNEAQ (reference sequence). CDR3 length: 13 residues. The CDR3 reads CASSLEQISGYTF. Here the CDR3 DNA reads TGTGCCAGCAGCTTAGAACAGATAAGTGGCTACACCTTC.

The chain uses TRBV19 and TRBJ2-1; TRBD2 matches at 11 bases. Unmatched junction bases numbered 9, after V lost 7 bases and J lost 10 bases. CDR3 length: 14 residues. CDR1 is LNHDA and CDR2 is SQIVND in the germline V gene (reference sequence). The CDR3 bases are TGTGCCAGTACCCAGGGGCTAGCGGGGGGCGAGCAGTTCTTC. Translated: CASTQGLAGGEQFF.

CDR3 residues: CASSHTQYPGSGANVLTF. The CDR3 region has the DNA TGTGCCAGCAGTCACACCCAATACCCAGGATCTGGGGCCAACGTCCTGACTTTC. J is TRBJ2-6 and V is TRBV2; D gene unclear. The CDR3 covers 18 residues. Germline V CDR1 and CDR2: SNHLY, FYNNEI. Trimming took off 5 bases at V and 1 base at J, with 18 bases between the two ends.

The CDR3 reads CASRTLGGSSYNEQFF. The CDR3 DNA follows: TGCGCCAGCAGGACATTGGGCGGGAGCTCCTACAATGAGCAGTTCTTC. V usage is TRBV5-1 and J usage is TRBJ2-1; TRBD2 agrees at 7 bases. V dropped 5 bases and J dropped 0; count of bases not matched to a gene: 8. Germline CDR1 and CDR2: SGHRS and YFSETQ. The CDR3 is 16 amino acids.

The chain is built from TRBV3-1 (or the pseudogene TRBV3-2) and TRBJ2-1, with TRBD2 matching 11 bases. Per the germline V gene, CDR1 is LGHDT and CDR2 is YNNKEL (reference sequence). CDR3 length: 17 residues. J gave up 7 bases and V 4 bases, and 12 bases lay outside the gene matches. The CDR3, as DNA: TGTGCCAGCAGCCCCTCAACTTCTAGCGGGGGGTGGAATGAGCAGTTCTTC. This encodes CASSPSTSSGGWNEQFF.

V gene TRBV7-3 combines with J gene TRBJ2-7, with 8 bases aligning to TRBD1. Per the germline V gene, CDR1 is SGHTA and CDR2 is FQGTGA. The CDR3 totals 15 residues. Trimming cost V 3 bases and J 0 bases; bases outside gene matches: 4. CDR3 sequence (DNA): TGTGCCAGCAGCTTGGACAGGGCGATCTCCTACGAGCAGTACTTC. Protein: CASSLDRAISYEQYF.

The CDR3 reads CATSEKGRETQYF. CDR3 nucleotides: TGTGCCACCAGTGAAAAGGGGAGGGAGACCCAGTACTTC. The chain uses TRBV24-1 and TRBJ2-5, with D perhaps matching TRBD2 (6 bases). CDR3 length: 13 amino acids. The germline V gene encodes CDR1 KGHDR and CDR2 SFDVKD. V lost 4 bases and J 5 bases, leaving 10 bases between the germline ends.